At least ten counts were recorded for the clone carrying this T cell receptor (beta chain). What it binds is unknown. Attached unique molecular identifiers marked individual cDNA molecules. In TCRdb, the 5' RACE reads were re-called with MiXCR into one record per CDR3 protein. The profile shows 20,000 to 30,000 distinct CDR3 sequences, 3.5% to 5.5% of them singletons. The CDR3 consists of 15 residues. The J segment lost 8 bases and the V segment lost 5 bases, leaving 14 bases of the junction unmatched. Per the germline V gene, CDR1 is LNHDA and CDR2 is SQIVND (reference sequence). This record belongs to a study of early T cells in non-severe SARS-CoV-2 infection. For the study at large: Chains were not paired, and sequencing was done on bulk RNA from unsorted whole blood. Study-wide results and caveats: The study's VDJdb matching favored anti-spike CD8 responses and missed private and CD4 specificities.

Sequencing was carried out using whole blood. This chain joins TRBV19 and TRBJ1-2; 7 bases line up with TRBD1. The TCR was taken from an adult who was a healthcare worker with PCR-confirmed SARS-CoV-2 infection or an uninfected control (not recorded which). The CDR3 DNA reads TGTGCCAGTAGTCGCAGCGACAGGGAGCGTCAAGGCTACACCTTC. Its translation is CASSRSDRERQGYTF.